This is a list of T cell receptor beta chains from one sample in a study of blood T cell repertoires in COVID-19. Here immunoSEQ multiplex PCR was the method, and the copy in TCRdb shows in-frame clones only, minus some. The table records roughly 170,000 clones, around 85% of them present only once. Specimen: peripheral blood. These receptors all come from a man aged 55 to 69 who had recovered from COVID-19. Both conserved end residues are part of each CDR3. A D gene is named only where the DNA matches it firmly.

CDR3 protein: CASSPPVAGRSNEQYF; J gene: TRBJ2-7; CDR3 length: 16; V gene: TRBV18; D gene: -
CDR3 protein: CASSARMNTEAFF; J gene: TRBJ1-1; CDR3 length: 13; V gene: TRBV27; D gene: -
CDR3 protein: CASSFPGYYGYTF; J gene: TRBJ1-2; CDR3 length: 13; V gene: TRBV5-8; D gene: -
CDR3 protein: CASSQSTGGSWVYGYTF; J gene: TRBJ1-2; CDR3 length: 17; V gene: TRBV4-2; D gene: TRBD1
CDR3 protein: CASSRSGGARPDTQYF; J gene: TRBJ2-3; CDR3 length: 16; V gene: TRBV2; D gene: TRBD2
CDR3 protein: CASSLDTRGTNEKLFF; J gene: TRBJ1-4; CDR3 length: 16; V gene: TRBV11-3; D gene: -
CDR3 protein: CASSFTAGQGNPSPLHF; J gene: TRBJ1-6; CDR3 length: 17; V gene: TRBV6-2/TRBV6-3; D gene: TRBD1
CDR3 protein: CASSLQDRDYGYTF; J gene: TRBJ1-2; CDR3 length: 14; V gene: TRBV5-6; D gene: TRBD1
CDR3 protein: CASSLYDRARGGYTF; J gene: TRBJ1-2; CDR3 length: 15; V gene: TRBV5-4; D gene: TRBD1
CDR3 protein: CASDRTGRGEKLFF; J gene: TRBJ1-4; CDR3 length: 14; V gene: TRBV9; D gene: TRBD1
CDR3 protein: CASSEGQLNSPLHF; J gene: TRBJ1-6; CDR3 length: 14; V gene: TRBV11-1; D gene: TRBD1
CDR3 protein: CASRRVTGAGNTIYF; J gene: TRBJ1-3; CDR3 length: 15; V gene: TRBV5-1; D gene: TRBD1
CDR3 protein: CASSQVPNTGFQETQYF; J gene: TRBJ2-5; CDR3 length: 17; V gene: TRBV5-1; D gene: -
CDR3 protein: CASSQRRLNKYEQYF; J gene: TRBJ2-7; CDR3 length: 15; V gene: TRBV3-1/TRBV3-2; D gene: -
CDR3 protein: CASSPGAQGQPQHF; J gene: TRBJ1-5; CDR3 length: 14; V gene: TRBV18; D gene: -
CDR3 protein: CASSSFRVSNYGYTF; J gene: TRBJ1-2; CDR3 length: 15; V gene: TRBV7-9; D gene: -
CDR3 protein: CASSLSRGGTYNEQFF; J gene: TRBJ2-1; CDR3 length: 16; V gene: TRBV19; D gene: -
CDR3 protein: CASAAGTGFDEQYF; J gene: TRBJ2-7; CDR3 length: 14; V gene: TRBV6-5; D gene: TRBD1
CDR3 protein: CAWDREYYGYTF; J gene: TRBJ1-2; CDR3 length: 12; V gene: TRBV30; D gene: TRBD1
CDR3 protein: CASSPGVRGTGEQYF; J gene: TRBJ2-7; CDR3 length: 15; V gene: TRBV11-2; D gene: -
CDR3 protein: CSVLKLIGVSYEQYF; J gene: TRBJ2-7; CDR3 length: 15; V gene: TRBV29-1; D gene: -
CDR3 protein: CASSTYREPNEKLFF; J gene: TRBJ1-4; CDR3 length: 15; V gene: TRBV11-3; D gene: -
CDR3 protein: CASSLDGREETQYF; J gene: TRBJ2-5; CDR3 length: 14; V gene: TRBV11-2; D gene: TRBD2
CDR3 protein: CASSVTSGGLYTGELFF; J gene: TRBJ2-2; CDR3 length: 17; V gene: TRBV2; D gene: TRBD2
CDR3 protein: CASSPMRREDNEQFF; J gene: TRBJ2-1; CDR3 length: 15; V gene: TRBV18; D gene: -
CDR3 protein: CASSLRGGPSSYEQYF; J gene: TRBJ2-7; CDR3 length: 16; V gene: TRBV7-9; D gene: -
CDR3 protein: CASSFVGISENTEAFF; J gene: TRBJ1-1; CDR3 length: 16; V gene: TRBV3-1/TRBV3-2; D gene: -
CDR3 protein: CASRSRTSGERNEQFF; J gene: TRBJ2-1; CDR3 length: 16; V gene: TRBV19; D gene: TRBD2
CDR3 protein: CASSFGAGGQETQYF; J gene: TRBJ2-5; CDR3 length: 15; V gene: TRBV5-4; D gene: TRBD1
CDR3 protein: CASSLLRQEGMNTEAFF; J gene: TRBJ1-1; CDR3 length: 17; V gene: TRBV5-1; D gene: -
CDR3 protein: CASSSIGENYGYTF; J gene: TRBJ1-2; CDR3 length: 14; V gene: TRBV7-9; D gene: -
CDR3 protein: CASSPQGGSINYGYTF; J gene: TRBJ1-2; CDR3 length: 16; V gene: TRBV19; D gene: -
CDR3 protein: CASSFGTSGQETQYF; J gene: TRBJ2-5; CDR3 length: 15; V gene: TRBV5-6; D gene: TRBD2
CDR3 protein: CASAAGANQETQYF; J gene: TRBJ2-5; CDR3 length: 14; V gene: TRBV30; D gene: -
CDR3 protein: CASSLGNRNTDTQYF; J gene: TRBJ2-3; CDR3 length: 15; V gene: TRBV5-1; D gene: -
CDR3 protein: CASSVDRDLSYEQYF; J gene: TRBJ2-7; CDR3 length: 15; V gene: TRBV19; D gene: TRBD1
CDR3 protein: CASSEQGYNHNEQFF; J gene: TRBJ2-1; CDR3 length: 15; V gene: TRBV19; D gene: -
CDR3 protein: CASSSGTYEQYF; J gene: TRBJ2-7; CDR3 length: 12; V gene: TRBV5-4; D gene: -
CDR3 protein: CASSLLATNEKLFF; J gene: TRBJ1-4; CDR3 length: 14; V gene: TRBV5-6; D gene: -
CDR3 protein: CASSLRLADQETQYF; J gene: TRBJ2-5; CDR3 length: 15; V gene: TRBV4-2; D gene: TRBD2
CDR3 protein: CASSLARSPSHF; J gene: TRBJ1-6; CDR3 length: 12; V gene: TRBV12-3/TRBV12-4; D gene: -
CDR3 protein: CASSLDVAGGQETQYF; J gene: TRBJ2-5; CDR3 length: 16; V gene: TRBV5-4; D gene: TRBD2
CDR3 protein: CASSQTGTGGVNEQFF; J gene: TRBJ2-1; CDR3 length: 16; V gene: TRBV18; D gene: TRBD1
CDR3 protein: CASSPPIGGVGIQYF; J gene: TRBJ2-4; CDR3 length: 15; V gene: TRBV18; D gene: TRBD1
CDR3 protein: CASSSQGNTEAFF; J gene: TRBJ1-1; CDR3 length: 13; V gene: TRBV5-1; D gene: -
CDR3 protein: CATSDHTPGTGRNEQFF; J gene: TRBJ2-1; CDR3 length: 17; V gene: TRBV24-1; D gene: TRBD1
CDR3 protein: CAISETDRFGYTF; J gene: TRBJ1-2; CDR3 length: 13; V gene: TRBV10-3; D gene: TRBD1
CDR3 protein: CATSRDPSEGYTF; J gene: TRBJ1-2; CDR3 length: 13; V gene: TRBV15; D gene: -
CDR3 protein: CASSHPITNEQFF; J gene: TRBJ2-1; CDR3 length: 13; V gene: TRBV7-9; D gene: -
CDR3 protein: CASSLGDRGGYNEQFF; J gene: TRBJ2-1; CDR3 length: 16; V gene: TRBV13; D gene: -
CDR3 protein: CASSLAGGGNNEQFF; J gene: TRBJ2-1; CDR3 length: 15; V gene: TRBV7-2; D gene: TRBD2
CDR3 protein: CASSRGTGREQYF; J gene: TRBJ2-7; CDR3 length: 13; V gene: TRBV7-7; D gene: -
CDR3 protein: CASSSSGGLDTQYF; J gene: TRBJ2-3; CDR3 length: 14; V gene: TRBV9; D gene: TRBD2